This TCR beta chain comes out of a study of cytomegalovirus exposure and HLA in healthy donors. Overall study: Unique TCRs numbering 75 million to 95 million, obtained from HLA-typed donors, made up an early data release.

In its sample, this clone was seen a few times. CDR3 length: 16 amino acids. The V gene's germline CDR1 is LNHDA and CDR2 SQIVND (reference sequence). The junction had 8 bases not matched to a gene; V was cut back by 1 base and J by 10 bases. 60 Vbeta and 13 Jbeta primers were used in PCR. The table came from immunoSEQ multiplex PCR; TCRdb's copy has only in-frame clones and leaves some out. Of about 120,000 clones listed, more than 65% are singletons. The sample taken for sequencing was PBMCs. This chain connects TRBV19 to TRBJ1-6; TRBD1 matches 9 bases. The TCR originated in a man aged 18-30 years in good health and CMV-seropositive. The CDR3 protein is CASSIGDRVVGSPLHF. The CDR3 bases are TGTGCCAGTAGTATAGGGGACAGGGTCGTCGGATCACCCCTCCACTTT.